The rows below give T cell receptor beta chains drawn from one sample of a study of T cells in Graves' hyperthyroidism and ophthalmopathy. MiXCR, applied by TCRdb to the multiplex PCR reads, yields one record per CDR3 protein. Seen here are some 770,000 distinct CDR3 sequences, roughly 15% observed once, and the top ten hold approximately 8.4%. The sequencing sample was made of blood. These receptors came from a man younger than 30 with Graves' hyperthyroidism. Each CDR3 is given with its conserved first and last residue. Fields, in order: V gene, CDR3 length, J gene, D gene, clone size, CDR3 DNA, CDR3 protein. A D gene is named only where the DNA matches it firmly. The listing skips clone size in some rows; elsewhere it reads once, few, many or a size class.

V gene: TRBV7-2; CDR3 length: 15; J gene: TRBJ2-2; D gene: -; clone size: many; CDR3 DNA: TGTGCCAGCAGCGGTTACGGGAGTGGGACCGGGGAGCTGTTTTTT; CDR3 protein: CASSGYGSGTGELFF
V gene: TRBV12-3/TRBV12-4; CDR3 length: 14; J gene: TRBJ1-5; D gene: -; clone size: few; CDR3 DNA: TGTGCCAGCAGTTTCGGTCACCCCAATCAGCCCCAGCATTTT; CDR3 protein: CASSFGHPNQPQHF
V gene: TRBV5-1; CDR3 length: 16; J gene: TRBJ2-7; D gene: TRBD2; clone size: few; CDR3 DNA: TGCGCCAGCAGCTTAAGGCTAGCGGGGAATCTATACGAGCAGTACTTC; CDR3 protein: CASSLRLAGNLYEQYF
V gene: TRBV2; CDR3 length: 15; J gene: TRBJ1-5; D gene: -; clone size: many; CDR3 DNA: TGTGCCAGCAGTGAATATAGGGGCAGCAATCAGCCCCAGCATTTT; CDR3 protein: CASSEYRGSNQPQHF
V gene: TRBV2; CDR3 length: 12; J gene: TRBJ2-2; D gene: -; clone size: -; CDR3 DNA: TGTGCCAGCAGTGGAACGACCGGGGAGCTGTTTTTT; CDR3 protein: CASSGTTGELFF
V gene: TRBV6-1; CDR3 length: 15; J gene: TRBJ2-1; D gene: -; clone size: -; CDR3 DNA: TGTGCCAGCAGTAAACTGTCAGGAGTGGTCAATGAGCAGTTCTTC; CDR3 protein: CASSKLSGVVNEQFF
V gene: TRBV7-9; CDR3 length: 15; J gene: TRBJ2-3; D gene: TRBD1; clone size: many; CDR3 DNA: TGTGCCAGCACCCCCAGGGGGCGCAGGGCAGATACGCAGTATTTT; CDR3 protein: CASTPRGRRADTQYF
V gene: TRBV6-1; CDR3 length: 15; J gene: TRBJ1-5; D gene: TRBD1; clone size: few; CDR3 DNA: TGTGCCAGCAGTGAAAGGGGGACAGGGTGGCAGCCCCAGCATTTT; CDR3 protein: CASSERGTGWQPQHF
V gene: TRBV19; CDR3 length: 16; J gene: TRBJ1-2; D gene: -; clone size: few; CDR3 DNA: TGTGCCAGTTCGGGAATAATTGGACAGAAAAAATATGGCTACACCTTC; CDR3 protein: CASSGIIGQKKYGYTF
V gene: TRBV29-1; CDR3 length: 14; J gene: TRBJ1-1; D gene: -; clone size: many; CDR3 DNA: TGCAGCGTTGTTGGTCGAGTTGCGAACACTGAAGCTTTCTTT; CDR3 protein: CSVVGRVANTEAFF
V gene: TRBV6-4; CDR3 length: 13; J gene: TRBJ2-2; D gene: TRBD1; clone size: few; CDR3 DNA: TGTGCCAGCAGACAGGGGCCGGCGGGGGAGCTGTTTTTT; CDR3 protein: CASRQGPAGELFF
V gene: TRBV29-1; CDR3 length: 16; J gene: TRBJ1-2; D gene: TRBD1; clone size: once; CDR3 DNA: TGCAGCGTTGAGGGAGGGACAGGCAGAGGGGACTATGGCTACACCTTC; CDR3 protein: CSVEGGTGRGDYGYTF
V gene: TRBV6-1; CDR3 length: 10; J gene: TRBJ2-5; D gene: -; clone size: many; CDR3 DNA: TGTGCCAGCAGTGAGGAGGGCAAGTACTTC; CDR3 protein: CASSEEGKYF
V gene: TRBV5-1; CDR3 length: 17; J gene: TRBJ1-1; D gene: -; clone size: few; CDR3 DNA: TGCGCCAGCAGCATAACCGGGACGTCAAGATCGAACACTGAAGCTTTCTTT; CDR3 protein: CASSITGTSRSNTEAFF
V gene: TRBV25-1; CDR3 length: 16; J gene: TRBJ1-1; D gene: -; clone size: -; CDR3 DNA: TGTGCCAGCAGTATCGGGACTCTAACGGGGAACACTGAAGCTTTCTTT; CDR3 protein: CASSIGTLTGNTEAFF
V gene: TRBV2; CDR3 length: 14; J gene: TRBJ2-7; D gene: TRBD2; clone size: -; CDR3 DNA: TGTGCCAGCGGAGAGGGAGGGACGGTGTACGAGCAGTACTTC; CDR3 protein: CASGEGGTVYEQYF
V gene: TRBV7-2; CDR3 length: 12; J gene: TRBJ1-5; D gene: -; clone size: -; CDR3 DNA: TGTGCCAGCGGGACCCCGAATCAGCCCCAGCATTTT; CDR3 protein: CASGTPNQPQHF
V gene: TRBV3-1; CDR3 length: 18; J gene: TRBJ2-3; D gene: TRBD2; clone size: -; CDR3 DNA: TGTGCCAGCAGCCAAGATTGGGAGGGAGGGCCAAGCACAGATACGCAGTATTTT; CDR3 protein: CASSQDWEGGPSTDTQYF
V gene: TRBV12-3/TRBV12-4; CDR3 length: 14; J gene: TRBJ2-1; D gene: TRBD1; clone size: many; CDR3 DNA: TGTGCCAGCAGTCCCTCCGGACAGGACAATGAGCAGTTCTTC; CDR3 protein: CASSPSGQDNEQFF
V gene: TRBV5-1; CDR3 length: 14; J gene: TRBJ2-1; D gene: -; clone size: few; CDR3 DNA: TGCGCCAGCAGAGTTGCGGGAAGCGTTGATGAGCAGTTCTTC; CDR3 protein: CASRVAGSVDEQFF
V gene: TRBV20-1; CDR3 length: 15; J gene: TRBJ2-1; D gene: TRBD2; clone size: many; CDR3 DNA: TGCAGTGCTAGAGATCCCGCGGGAGGGAGGTATGAGCAGTTCTTC; CDR3 protein: CSARDPAGGRYEQFF
V gene: TRBV2; CDR3 length: 15; J gene: TRBJ1-1; D gene: TRBD1; clone size: many; CDR3 DNA: TGTGCCAGCAGTGGGGACAGGGGCCGGAACACTGAAGCTTTCTTT; CDR3 protein: CASSGDRGRNTEAFF
V gene: TRBV24-1; CDR3 length: 13; J gene: TRBJ1-5; D gene: -; clone size: few; CDR3 DNA: TGTGCCACCAGTGGGGACAACAATCAGCCCCAGCATTTT; CDR3 protein: CATSGDNNQPQHF
V gene: TRBV20-1; CDR3 length: 14; J gene: TRBJ1-2; D gene: -; clone size: few; CDR3 DNA: TGCAGTGCTAGAGCGGCGGCTTCGACCGAGGGCTACACCTTC; CDR3 protein: CSARAAASTEGYTF
V gene: TRBV6-5; CDR3 length: 14; J gene: TRBJ1-1; D gene: -; clone size: many; CDR3 DNA: TGTGCCAGCAGTTACCCGACAGGGAACACTGAAGCTTTCTTT; CDR3 protein: CASSYPTGNTEAFF